One sample yielded the 14 T cell receptor beta chains listed below, sequenced in a study of regulatory T cells in long-lasting Graves disease (dated by TCRdb to the early 2020s). Preparation of the library involved multiplex PCR. For sequencing, an Illumina HiSeq 4000 was employed. CDR3 regions were amplified by Arm-PCR with iRepertoire HTBI primers to construct TCR beta libraries. TCRdb redid the processing of the public reads, applying fastp at Q25 and MiXCR, and retained in-frame beta chains. Entries that share a CDR3 protein sequence are merged under the most common genes and DNA. The sample includes some 470,000 distinct CDR3 sequences, with 20% to 25% observed a single time. Roughly 7% of the sample goes to the ten largest clones. The time point label, as the study defines it: persistent/refractory GD, antithyroid drugs over 5 years with positive TRAb. RNA was extracted from PBMCs in TRIzol for both TCR sequencing and RNA sequencing.

The sequencing here drew on peripheral blood mononuclear cells (PBMCs), taken when the disease was refractory, from a patient treated with antithyroid drugs. The origin of the receptors is a female donor with Graves disease.

This clonotype was seen many times. The J gene is TRBJ1-1, the V gene TRBV12-3 or TRBV12-4, with D possibly matching TRBD1 (5 bases). The V and J ends lost 5 bases and 3 bases respectively, with 13 bases between them. This CDR3 is built from 14 residues. CDR3 residues: CASSVGERDTEAFF. For the CDR3, the DNA is TGTGCCAGCAGTGTGGGGGAGAGAGACACTGAAGCTTTCTTT.

This clonotype showed up many times. This sequence joins TRBV6-1 and TRBJ2-5; D ambiguous. V was cut by 5 bases and J by 5 bases, with 15 bases left in between. Per the germline V gene, CDR1 is MNHNS and CDR2 is SASEGT. The CDR3 spans 14 residues. The DNA of the CDR3 is TGTGCCAGCAGTCGACGGACGGCGACGGAGACCCAGTACTTC. Its protein is CASSRRTATETQYF.

The chain links TRBV5-5 to TRBJ1-6; D is perhaps TRBD1 (5 bases). V lost 0 bases and J 18 bases, leaving 13 bases between the germline ends. CDR3 length: 12 amino acids. The germline CDR1 and CDR2 sequences are SGHKS and YYEKEE (reference sequence). This chain's CDR3 is CASSLEGGARHF. In DNA, the CDR3 is TGTGCCAGCAGCTTGGAGGGTGGGGCGCGCCACTTT. The whole variable domain, remainder taken from reference TRBV5-5 and TRBJ1-6, is DAGVTQSPTHLIKTRGQQVTLRCSPISGHKSVSWYQQVLGQGPQFIFQYYEKEERGRGNFPDRFSARQFPNYSSELNVNALLLGDSALYLCASSLEGGARHFGNGTRLTVT.

Many counts were recorded for this clonotype. The CDR3 loop reads CASSQEGFFSMAGYEQYF. In DNA form, the CDR3 reads TGTGCCAGCAGCCAAGAAGGCTTTTTCTCCATGGCTGGTTACGAGCAGTACTTC. The V gene is TRBV14, the J gene TRBJ2-7; D not resolved. V gave up 0 bases and J gave up 4 bases, with 22 bases separating them. This CDR3 comprises 18 residues. Germline V gene sequence: CDR1 SGHDN, CDR2 FVKESK.

This clonotype was observed a handful of times. The J gene is TRBJ1-1, the V gene TRBV5-6, with D uncertain. Trimming removed 2 bases from V and 7 bases from J, with 6 bases in between. Germline CDR1 SGHDT, CDR2 YYEEEE. This CDR3 region has 11 residues. CDR3 nucleotide sequence: TGTGCCAGCAGCTTTGGGGTTGAAGCTTTCTTT. This translates into CASSFGVEAFF. Supplemented by reference TRBV5-6 and TRBJ1-1, the full variable domain reads DAGVTQSPTHLIKTRGQQVTLRCSPKSGHDTVSWYQQALGQGPQFIFQYYEEEERQRGNFPDRFSGHQFPNYSSELNVNALLLGDSALYLCASSFGVEAFFGQGTRLTVV.

This clonotype has just a few counts. The rearrangement links TRBV5-1 to TRBJ2-5; the D gene is possibly TRBD1 (5 bases). The germline V gene encodes CDR1 SGHRS and CDR2 YFSETQ. The germline V and J ends were trimmed by 0 bases and 5 bases, with 11 bases remaining between them. CDR3 length: 14 residues. As DNA, the CDR3 is TGCGCCAGCAGCTTGGAGGGGCCAGGGGAGACCCAGTACTTC. Translating gives CASSLEGPGETQYF.

This clonotype was counted at least ten times. This sequence joins TRBV19 and TRBJ1-5; D is unclear. V was pared by 4 bases and J by 3 bases, with 7 bases between. The CDR3 is made up of 13 amino acids. Germline V gives CDR1 LNHDA, CDR2 SQIVND (reference sequence). The CDR3 region is CASSKGVNQPQHF. The CDR3 nucleotides read TGTGCCAGTAGTAAAGGCGTCAATCAGCCCCAGCATTTT.

The table lists this clonotype with many counts. The chain uses TRBV7-2 and TRBJ2-2; 7 bases agree with TRBD1. CDR3 length equals 16 residues. The germline V gene has CDR1 SGHTA and CDR2 FQGNSA. The V and J ends lost 6 bases and 6 bases, in that order; junction bases with no gene match: 13. In nucleotides, the CDR3 is TGTGCCAGCAGACCACTCAGGGGGAGAGGGTCCGGGGAGCTGTTTTTT. This encodes CASRPLRGRGSGELFF.

This clonotype was picked up many times. This chain joins TRBV2 and TRBJ1-2; 7 bases line up with TRBD1. The CDR3 sequence is 14 residues long. Germline CDR1 SNHLY, CDR2 FYNNEI. V lost 6 bases, J lost 4 bases, and 8 bases stayed unmatched. The CDR3 sequence is CASRATGAAYGYTF. As DNA, the CDR3 is TGTGCCAGCAGGGCTACAGGGGCGGCCTATGGCTACACCTTC. The whole variable domain, filled in from reference TRBV2 and TRBJ1-2, reads EPEVTQTPSHQVTQMGQEVILRCVPISNHLYFYWYRQILGQKVEFLVSFYNNEISEKSEIFDDQFSVERPDGSNFTLKIRSTKLEDSAMYFCASRATGAAYGYTFGSGTRLTVV.

The V and J genes are TRBV30 and TRBJ2-7; 9 bases match TRBD2. The CDR3 has 13 residues. Germline V CDR1 and CDR2: GTSNPN, SVGIG (reference sequence). Trimming at V came to 5 bases and at J to 5 bases, leaving 7 bases not matched to a gene. The CDR3 spells CAWGRGGRNEQYF. The CDR3 nucleotides are TGTGCCTGGGGGCGGGGGGGAAGGAACGAGCAGTACTTC.

In its sample, this clonotype was seen many times. CDR3 sequence reads: CAWFRQGPEAFF. The CDR3 nucleotides are TGTGCCTGGTTTCGACAGGGGCCTGAAGCTTTCTTT. The chain recombines TRBV30 with TRBJ1-1, with 8 bases matching TRBD1. CDR3 length: 12 amino acids. The germline gives CDR1 GTSNPN, CDR2 SVGIG (reference sequence). The junction had 5 bases not matched to a gene; V was cut back by 5 bases and J by 6 bases.

This clonotype was seen only a few times. This chain connects TRBV20-1 to TRBJ2-2; possibly TRBD2 for D (5 bases). With 1 base removed from V and 2 bases from J, the gap between germline ends came to 20 bases. CDR1 and CDR2 (germline): DFQATT, SNEGSKA (reference sequence). The CDR3 spans 18 residues. CDR3 coding DNA: TGCAGTGCTAGAGCTATAGGTTCCCGACTACCAAACACCGGGGAGCTGTTTTTT. This sequence encodes CSARAIGSRLPNTGELFF.

This clonotype was picked up many times. The chain uses TRBV10-3 and TRBJ2-5; tentative D call: TRBD1 (7 bases). Germline V lookup: CDR1 ENHRY, CDR2 SYGVKD. V was trimmed by 10 bases and J by 5 bases, leaving 26 bases between them. The CDR3 totals 16 residues. CDR3 residues: CATFAGRGDPKETQYF. The CDR3 DNA follows: TGTGCCACCTTCGCGGGCAGGGGGGACCCGAAGGAGACCCAGTACTTC.

The genes are TRBV5-1 and TRBJ1-1; TRBD1 agrees at 7 bases. Germline loops: CDR1 SGHRS, CDR2 YFSETQ. Trimming cost V 6 bases and J 3 bases; bases outside gene matches: 8. The CDR3 has 14 amino acids. CDR3 DNA: TGCGCCAGCAAGCAGGGGGGCGAGGACACTGAAGCTTTCTTT. Translation: CASKQGGEDTEAFF.